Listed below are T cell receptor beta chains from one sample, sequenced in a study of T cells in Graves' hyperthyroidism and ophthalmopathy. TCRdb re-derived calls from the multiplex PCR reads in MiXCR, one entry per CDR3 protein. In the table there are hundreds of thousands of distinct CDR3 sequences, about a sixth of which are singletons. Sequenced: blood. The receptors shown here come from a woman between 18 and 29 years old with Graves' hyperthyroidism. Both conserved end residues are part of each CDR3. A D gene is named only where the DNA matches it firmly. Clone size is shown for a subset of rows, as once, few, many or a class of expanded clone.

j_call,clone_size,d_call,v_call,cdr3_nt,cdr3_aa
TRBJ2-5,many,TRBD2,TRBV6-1,TGTGCCAGCAGTGGGGGGGGGCTAGCGGGAGGGGAGACCCAGTACTTC,CASSGGGLAGGETQYF
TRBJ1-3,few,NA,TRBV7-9,TGTGCCAGCAGCTACAATTCAGGGGTGTCAAACACCATATATTTT,CASSYNSGVSNTIYF
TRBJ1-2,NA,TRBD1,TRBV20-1,TGCAGTGCTAGAGATCGGGACAGGGGTCCCTATGGCTACACCTTC,CSARDRDRGPYGYTF
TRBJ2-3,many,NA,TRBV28,TGTGCCAGCAAAGGCGGCTTTCCTCTAGATACGCAGTATTTT,CASKGGFPLDTQYF
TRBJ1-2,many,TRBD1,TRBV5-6,TGTGCCAGCAGCCTAAGGACAGGGGGTGGCTACACCTTC,CASSLRTGGGYTF
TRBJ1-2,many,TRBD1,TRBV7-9,TGTGCCAGCAGGTACGATGGGACAGCTAACTATGGCTACACCTTC,CASRYDGTANYGYTF
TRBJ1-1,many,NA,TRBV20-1,TGCAGTGCTAGAGATATCCAGGAAGGCCTGAACACTGAAGCTTTCTTT,CSARDIQEGLNTEAFF
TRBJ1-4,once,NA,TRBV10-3,TGTGCCACCAGGCGGGGGGCGGGTGAAAAACTGTTTTTT,CATRRGAGEKLFF
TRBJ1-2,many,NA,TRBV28,TGTGCCAGCAGTTCCACAGGGTTTTCTGGCTACACCTTC,CASSSTGFSGYTF
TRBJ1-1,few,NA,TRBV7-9,TGTGCCAGCGGCGGAGACGAGGCCTACACTGAAGCTTTCTTT,CASGGDEAYTEAFF
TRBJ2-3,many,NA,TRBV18,TGTGCCAGCTCACCGGTACCAGATACGCAGTATTTT,CASSPVPDTQYF
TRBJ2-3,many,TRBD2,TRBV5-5,TGTGCCAGCAGCGTGGGACTAGCGGGGGGACCAGATACGCAGTATTTT,CASSVGLAGGPDTQYF
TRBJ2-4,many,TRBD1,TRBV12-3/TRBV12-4,TGTGCCAGCAGTTTAAGAATTTGGACAGGCGAAAACATTCAGTACTTC,CASSLRIWTGENIQYF
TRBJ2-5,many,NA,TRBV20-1,TGCAGTGCCCCTTCTGTCCGTGAGACCCAGTACTTC,CSAPSVRETQYF
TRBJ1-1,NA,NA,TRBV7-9,TGTGCCAGCAGCTCGGTATTTGGGGGACCGAACACTGAAGCTTTCTTT,CASSSVFGGPNTEAFF
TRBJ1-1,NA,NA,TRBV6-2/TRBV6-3,TGTGCCAGCAGTTACTCTTGGGGGGCAATCACTGAAGCTTTCTTT,CASSYSWGAITEAFF
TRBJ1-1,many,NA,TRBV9,TGTGCCAGCAGCACACATAGACAGAACACTGAAGCTTTCTTT,CASSTHRQNTEAFF